Listed below are T cell receptor beta chains from one sample, sequenced in a study of T cell responses to AZD1222 COVID-19 vaccine. Only in-frame clones appear in the TCRdb table, and some are missing; sequencing was by immunoSEQ multiplex PCR. The sample has roughly 76,000 clones; roughly 88% are singletons. This specimen consisted of peripheral blood, obtained on day 0 of AZD1222 vaccination. These receptors originate from an adult in good health. The CDR3 runs from the conserved cysteine through the conserved F or W. Each record gives: clone size, V gene, J gene, D gene, CDR3 protein, CDR3 DNA. D genes are given only for firm matches. A clone size is listed for some rows: how often the clone was seen (once, few, many), or a class if it is expanded.

once	TRBV6-1	TRBJ1-4	.	CASSDMGGATNEKLFF	TGTGCCAGCAGTGACATGGGAGGGGCGACTAATGAAAAACTGTTTTTT
.	TRBV4-3	TRBJ2-3	.	CASSQDRDPDTQYF	TGCGCCAGCAGCCAAGATAGGGACCCAGATACGCAGTATTTT
.	TRBV4-1	TRBJ2-3	TRBD2	CASSQGGLAGGPSLTDTQYF	TGCGCCAGCAGCCAAGGCGGACTAGCGGGGGGGCCCTCCCTCACAGATACGCAGTATTTT
.	TRBV7-2	TRBJ1-2	.	CASSSFLYGYTF	TGTGCCAGCAGCTCATTTCTTTATGGCTACACCTTC
.	TRBV4-3	TRBJ2-3	TRBD2	CASSNSGSDLDTQYF	TGCGCCAGCAGCAATAGCGGGAGCGATTTAGATACGCAGTATTTT
few	TRBV24-1	TRBJ2-7	.	CATSDLRGYEQYF	TGTGCCACCAGTGATTTGCGAGGGTACGAGCAGTACTTC
.	TRBV28	TRBJ1-6	TRBD1	CASTRRIQGERSPLHF	TGTGCCAGCACCCGACGGATACAGGGGGAGCGTTCACCCCTCCACTTT
.	TRBV29-1	TRBJ1-6	.	CSVGAGNSPLHF	TGCAGCGTTGGGGCAGGGAATTCACCCCTCCACTTT
.	TRBV5-5	TRBJ2-3	TRBD2	CASSLARLAGTDTQYF	TGTGCCAGCAGCTTGGCCCGACTAGCGGGCACAGATACGCAGTATTTT
.	TRBV7-3	TRBJ2-1	.	CASSPGLLNEQFF	TGTGCCAGCAGCCCGGGACTTCTCAATGAGCAGTTCTTC